Sequencing of this T cell receptor beta chain was carried out in a study of T cell changes during pregnancy in multiple sclerosis. Trimming stripped 7 bases from V and 1 base from J, with 10 bases between. Germline V gene data show CDR1 as MNHEY and CDR2 as SVGAGI. The CDR3 is 13 amino acids. Repertoires were generated with immunoSEQ multiplex PCR, while TCRdb's copy carries only in-frame clones and drops some. The sample yields fewer than 60,000 clones, roughly nine tenths seen once. The material sequenced was CD8+ T cells from peripheral blood mononuclear cells, taken after pregnancy. The V gene is TRBV6-5, the J gene TRBJ1-1; weak D call: TRBD1 (5 bases). This clonotype originated in a female donor with multiple sclerosis, enrolled in a pregnancy study. The CDR3 loop reads CASTSTANTEAFF. CDR3 in DNA: TGTGCCAGCACCTCGACAGCGAACACTGAAGCTTTCTTT.